A selection of T cell receptor beta chains follows, all from one sample in a study of vaccination effects on CD4 cells after COVID-19. Which antigens these TCRs recognize remains unknown. This table comes from immunoSEQ multiplex PCR, and its TCRdb copy is limited to in-frame clones, with some not included. The sample lists tens of thousands of clones; 65% to 90% were seen once. Sequencing used CD4+ T cells from PBMCs cultured with HCoV-229E spike peptides, obtained before COVID-19 vaccination. These receptors were collected from a human donor who received a COVID-19 vaccine. The CDR3 runs from the conserved cysteine through the conserved F or W. Fields, in order: D gene, V gene, J gene, CDR3 protein. D genes are given only for firm matches.

d_gene: TRBD1; v_gene: TRBV5-1; j_gene: TRBJ1-4; CDR3aa: CASSYGTGSEKLFF
d_gene: NA; v_gene: TRBV7-9; j_gene: TRBJ1-6; CDR3aa: CASSLGQNSPLHF
d_gene: TRBD1; v_gene: TRBV18; j_gene: TRBJ2-1; CDR3aa: CASSILRGTGSYNEQFF
d_gene: NA; v_gene: TRBV5-1; j_gene: TRBJ1-1; CDR3aa: CASSGGRRDTEAFF
d_gene: NA; v_gene: TRBV14; j_gene: TRBJ1-2; CDR3aa: CASSQVQDMYGYTF
d_gene: NA; v_gene: TRBV6-1; j_gene: TRBJ2-1; CDR3aa: CASSDDRRRFF
d_gene: NA; v_gene: TRBV28; j_gene: TRBJ1-5; CDR3aa: CASSFSGIRNQPQHF
d_gene: NA; v_gene: TRBV3-1/TRBV3-2; j_gene: TRBJ2-2; CDR3aa: CASSPRGPNTGELFF
d_gene: NA; v_gene: TRBV9; j_gene: TRBJ1-1; CDR3aa: CASSVMPSNTEAFF
d_gene: NA; v_gene: TRBV25-1; j_gene: TRBJ1-6; CDR3aa: CASTSYNSPLHF
d_gene: NA; v_gene: TRBV5-6; j_gene: TRBJ1-4; CDR3aa: CASSLDTREKLFF
d_gene: NA; v_gene: TRBV9; j_gene: TRBJ2-1; CDR3aa: CASSVSSLASSYNEQFF
d_gene: TRBD2; v_gene: TRBV19; j_gene: TRBJ2-5; CDR3aa: CASRNGGGGAGETQYF
d_gene: NA; v_gene: TRBV9; j_gene: TRBJ1-5; CDR3aa: CASSVGDTGQPQHF
d_gene: NA; v_gene: TRBV9; j_gene: TRBJ2-4; CDR3aa: CASSVKGQLGIQYF
d_gene: TRBD2; v_gene: TRBV15; j_gene: TRBJ2-5; CDR3aa: CATSIRLAEETQYF
d_gene: TRBD1; v_gene: TRBV2; j_gene: TRBJ1-4; CDR3aa: CASRGDRGGEKLFF
d_gene: NA; v_gene: TRBV6-5; j_gene: TRBJ2-5; CDR3aa: CASRGAGLETQYF
d_gene: NA; v_gene: TRBV5-4; j_gene: TRBJ1-4; CDR3aa: CASSFSGTGYEKLFF
d_gene: NA; v_gene: TRBV24-1; j_gene: TRBJ2-2; CDR3aa: CATSDFSPGTGELFF
d_gene: TRBD1; v_gene: TRBV19; j_gene: TRBJ1-4; CDR3aa: CASSRQGATNEKLFF
d_gene: TRBD1; v_gene: TRBV7-9; j_gene: TRBJ2-2; CDR3aa: CASSSRDRGNTGELFF
d_gene: NA; v_gene: TRBV6-6; j_gene: TRBJ2-3; CDR3aa: CASSTRRGALADTQYF
d_gene: NA; v_gene: TRBV5-1; j_gene: TRBJ1-4; CDR3aa: CASSSAGTNEKLFF
d_gene: NA; v_gene: TRBV7-2; j_gene: TRBJ1-4; CDR3aa: CASSPSRQAYRLFF
d_gene: NA; v_gene: TRBV6-2/TRBV6-3; j_gene: TRBJ1-1; CDR3aa: CASSSTVPNTEAFF
d_gene: TRBD1; v_gene: TRBV5-1; j_gene: TRBJ1-3; CDR3aa: CASSEQGLVWTGNTIYF
d_gene: TRBD1; v_gene: TRBV19; j_gene: TRBJ1-2; CDR3aa: CASSITGGNYGYTF
d_gene: NA; v_gene: TRBV19; j_gene: TRBJ1-5; CDR3aa: CASSPRTQGQPQHF
d_gene: NA; v_gene: TRBV2; j_gene: TRBJ1-1; CDR3aa: CATQGGQNTEAFF
d_gene: NA; v_gene: TRBV6-6; j_gene: TRBJ1-2; CDR3aa: CASSVGQGDYGYTF
d_gene: NA; v_gene: TRBV19; j_gene: TRBJ2-1; CDR3aa: CASSITRSVNEQFF
d_gene: TRBD1; v_gene: TRBV19; j_gene: TRBJ1-6; CDR3aa: CASSTGQLNSPLHF
d_gene: NA; v_gene: TRBV29-1; j_gene: TRBJ1-5; CDR3aa: CSVEDRGQPQHF
d_gene: NA; v_gene: TRBV7-2; j_gene: TRBJ2-1; CDR3aa: CASSLAFSNEQFF
d_gene: NA; v_gene: TRBV7-7; j_gene: TRBJ2-2; CDR3aa: CASSREGDTGELFF
d_gene: TRBD1; v_gene: TRBV7-2; j_gene: TRBJ2-2; CDR3aa: CASSLSWTGLAGELFF
d_gene: NA; v_gene: TRBV9; j_gene: TRBJ2-5; CDR3aa: CASSVGANEALETQYF
d_gene: NA; v_gene: TRBV12-3/TRBV12-4; j_gene: TRBJ1-4; CDR3aa: CASSWAVREKLFF